The 18 T cell receptor beta chains listed next were all sequenced from one sample in a study of cytomegalovirus exposure and HLA in healthy donors. TCRdb's copy holds only in-frame clones and misses some; the assay was immunoSEQ multiplex PCR. This table has over 150,000 clones, around 84% appearing once. The sequenced sample consisted of PBMCs. These receptors were obtained from a woman in her 30s in good health and CMV-seropositive.

The rearrangement joins TRBV5-1 to TRBJ2-3; D gene unclear. The CDR3 extends over 16 amino acids. Germline V gene data show CDR1 as SGHRS and CDR2 as YFSETQ. The V end was cut by 1 base, the J end by 0 bases, with 12 bases between. The CDR3 loop is CASSLNVAGSTDTQYF. CDR3 DNA: TGCGCCAGCAGCTTGAACGTCGCCGGTAGCACAGATACGCAGTATTTT. The full variable domain, its missing parts supplied by reference TRBV5-1 and TRBJ2-3, is KAGVTQTPRYLIKTRGQQVTLSCSPISGHRSVSWYQQTPGQGLQFLFEYFSETQRNKGNFPGRFSGRQFSNSRSEMNVSTLELGDSALYLCASSLNVAGSTDTQYFGPGTRLTVL.

This chain uses TRBV5-4 with TRBJ2-3; TRBD1 agrees at 7 bases. The V gene end was trimmed by 2 bases and the J gene end by 6 bases; junction bases not matched to a gene: 6. CDR3 length: 14 amino acids. The germline CDR1 and CDR2 sequences are SGHNT and YYREEE (reference sequence). The CDR3 DNA sequence: TGTGCCAGCAGCTTACGACAGGGAAAGGATACGCAGTATTTT. This encodes CASSLRQGKDTQYF.

The chain recombines TRBV28 with TRBJ2-1; 13 bases line up with TRBD2. Germline V gene lookup returns CDR1 MDHEN and CDR2 SYDVKM. The CDR3 runs 15 residues. V shed 6 bases, J shed 8 bases, and the junction held 7 bases outside the gene matches. This CDR3 reads CASSPGLAGDDEQFF. The DNA for the CDR3 is TGTGCCAGCAGCCCCGGACTAGCGGGAGATGATGAGCAGTTCTTC. The full variable domain, completed using reference TRBV28 and TRBJ2-1, is DVKVTQSSRYLVKRTGEKVFLECVQDMDHENMFWYRQDPGLGLRLIYFSYDVKMKEKGDIPEGYSVSREKKERFSLILESASTNQTSMYLCASSPGLAGDDEQFFGPGTRLTVL.

The chain has TRBV6-5 and TRBJ2-1; 14 bases line up with TRBD2. This CDR3 region has 16 residues. Losses at the gene ends were 3 bases for V and 8 bases for J; bases not matched to a gene: 6. In germline, CDR1 is MNHEY, CDR2 SVGAGI. The CDR3 DNA reads TGTGCCAGCAGTTATGTGGGGACTAGCGGGAGTGATGAGCAGTTCTTC. Amino acids: CASSYVGTSGSDEQFF.

This clone occurred a few times. Other DNA sequences in the sample encode the same CDR3. The chain recombines TRBV5-1 with TRBJ1-1; a possible D gene is TRBD1 (5 bases). V gave up 0 bases and J gave up 5 bases, with 11 bases separating them. This CDR3 region has 14 residues. The germline V gene encodes CDR1 SGHRS and CDR2 YFSETQ. For the CDR3, the DNA is TGCGCCAGCAGCTTGGCCACGGGGGGAACTGAAGCTTTCTTT. The encoded protein is CASSLATGGTEAFF.

The rearrangement joins TRBV10-2 to TRBJ1-5, with D possibly TRBD1 on 5 matching bases. The CDR3 length is 14 residues. Germline lookup yields CDR1 WSHSY and CDR2 SAAADI. V dropped 0 bases and J dropped 6 bases, with 9 bases sitting between them. CDR3 DNA sequence: TGCGCCAGCAGTGAGTCGGGGAGGGGTCAGCCCCAGCATTTT. Its protein product is CASSESGRGQPQHF.

The chain employs TRBV5-1 and TRBJ2-1; tentatively, D is TRBD1 (5 bases). The V end was cut by 2 bases, the J end by 8 bases, with 8 bases between. The CDR3 spans 12 residues. Germline CDR1 reads SGHRS; CDR2 reads YFSETQ. The chain's CDR3 is CASSFKGDEQFF. Written as DNA, the CDR3 is TGCGCCAGCAGCTTTAAAGGGGATGAGCAGTTCTTC.

The rearrangement links TRBV5-1 to TRBJ2-7; tentative D call: TRBD1 (5 bases). V lost 0 bases and J 4 bases, leaving 5 bases between the germline ends. The CDR3 is made up of 12 amino acids. In germline, CDR1 is SGHRS, CDR2 YFSETQ. The CDR3 spells CASSLEGYEQYF. DNA of the CDR3: TGCGCCAGCAGCTTGGAGGGGTACGAGCAGTACTTC.

The V gene is TRBV5-4, the J gene TRBJ2-7; the match to TRBD2 covers 10 bases. Germline assignment: CDR1 SGHNT and CDR2 YYREEE (reference sequence). The CDR3 length is 15 residues. The ends lost 0 bases at V and 2 bases at J; junction bases unmatched: 2. The CDR3 loop is CASSLGGLAAYEQYF. In DNA, the CDR3 is TGTGCCAGCAGCTTGGGAGGACTAGCGGCCTACGAGCAGTACTTC.

V gene TRBV18 combines with J gene TRBJ2-7; 7 positions agree with TRBD2. V trimming: 1 base; J trimming: 0 bases; junction bases outside the gene matches: 6. The CDR3 covers 16 residues. The germline V gene has CDR1 KGHSH and CDR2 LQKENI. CDR3 DNA: TGTGCCAGCTCACCACAGGGACTAACGAGCTCCTACGAGCAGTACTTC. Its protein product is CASSPQGLTSSYEQYF.

This chain links TRBV27 with TRBJ2-7, with a possible D match to TRBD1 (6 bases). Trimming took 5 bases from V and 3 from J, leaving 20 bases between them. The CDR3 is 16 amino acids. CDR1 and CDR2 (germline): MNHEY, SMNVEV (reference sequence). The CDR3: CASSQESPQGFYEQYF. CDR3 DNA sequence: TGTGCCAGCAGTCAAGAGTCCCCTCAGGGGTTCTACGAGCAGTACTTC.

The genes are TRBV7-9 and TRBJ1-2, with a possible D match to TRBD1 (5 bases). CDR1 SEHNR and CDR2 FQNEAQ come from the germline V gene (reference sequence). V dropped 5 bases and J dropped 7 bases, with 14 bases sitting between them. The CDR3 runs 13 residues. The CDR3 protein is CASSQGAPLGYTF. CDR3 in DNA: TGTGCCAGCAGCCAAGGGGCCCCTCTTGGCTACACCTTC.

The chain employs TRBV28 and TRBJ2-1; 8 bases are shared with TRBD1. CDR3 length equals 13 residues. CDR1 MDHEN and CDR2 SYDVKM come from the germline V gene. V lost 6 bases and J lost 8; bases outside the gene matches: 6. The CDR3 sequence is CASSQGAFDEQFF. The DNA of the CDR3 is TGTGCCAGCAGCCAGGGGGCGTTCGATGAGCAGTTCTTC.

The V gene is TRBV28, the J gene TRBJ1-5, with D possibly matching TRBD1 (5 bases). Germline CDR1 and CDR2: MDHEN and SYDVKM. V was shortened by 5 bases and J by 6 bases, with 17 bases between the two germline ends. The CDR3 spans 15 residues. The DNA of the CDR3 is TGTGCCAGCAGTGGGTCCCAAGGGGTAGGTCAGCCCCAGCATTTT. This codes for CASSGSQGVGQPQHF.

The chain has TRBV27 and TRBJ1-3; TRBD1 might be the D (5 bases). This CDR3 is 13 amino acids long. CDR1 and CDR2 from the germline V gene are MNHEY and SMNVEV (reference sequence). Trimming removed 6 bases at V and 8 bases at J, with 14 bases between. This chain's CDR3 is CASSRGGSDTIYF. DNA of the CDR3: TGTGCCAGCAGCCGTGGGGGGTCTGACACCATATATTTT.

In DNA, the CDR3 is TGCGCCAGCAGCCAAGATACCCGGACTAGCGGGAGGGCCAGGAATGAGCAGTTCTTC. It translates to CASSQDTRTSGRARNEQFF. The V call is TRBV4-1, the J call TRBJ2-1; 15 nucleotides align to TRBD2. CDR3 size: 19 residues. Germline V gene lookup returns CDR1 MGHRA and CDR2 YSYEKL. Germline trimming cut 0 bases from V and 7 bases from J; bases unmatched to any gene: 10.

This chain links TRBV5-6 with TRBJ1-5; 8 nucleotides match TRBD1. The germline gives CDR1 SGHDT, CDR2 YYEEEE. The CDR3 has 16 residues. Losses at the gene ends were 3 bases for V and 2 bases for J; bases not matched to a gene: 7. The CDR3 DNA reads as TGTGCCAGCAGCTCCGTTGGACAGGGCGGCAATCAGCCCCAGCATTTT. This codes for CASSSVGQGGNQPQHF.

In its sample, this clone was seen once. The chain employs TRBV29-1 and TRBJ2-2, with a weak D call TRBD2 (5 bases). The CDR3 is made up of 14 amino acids. Trimming shortened V by 6 bases and J by 0 bases, and 11 bases separated the two germline ends. The germline CDR1 and CDR2 sequences are SQVTM and ANQGSEA. The CDR3, as DNA: TGCAGCGTCGCGGGCTTAGCGAACACCGGGGAGCTGTTTTTT. Translation gives CSVAGLANTGELFF.